This T cell receptor (beta chain) was identified in a study of identifying expanded T cells in peripheral blood. Sequencing used immunoSEQ multiplex PCR; TCRdb keeps in-frame clones, though not all of them. The top ten clones hold roughly 15% of a sample with 85,000 to 120,000 clones, approximately 90% of them seen once. This clone is a singleton in its sample. Between the trimmed V and J ends, which lost 3 bases and 6 bases, there was a span of 11 bases. The CDR3 sequence is 13 residues long. Germline CDR1 reads MNHEY; CDR2 reads SMNVEV (reference sequence). This rearrangement joins TRBV27 to TRBJ1-2; tentatively, D is TRBD1 (5 bases). Sequenced input: blood. This clonotype originated in a person aged 18-70 years in good health. CDR3: CASSFSRDDGYTF. CDR3 nucleotide sequence: TGTGCCAGCAGTTTCTCCAGGGACGATGGCTACACCTTC.